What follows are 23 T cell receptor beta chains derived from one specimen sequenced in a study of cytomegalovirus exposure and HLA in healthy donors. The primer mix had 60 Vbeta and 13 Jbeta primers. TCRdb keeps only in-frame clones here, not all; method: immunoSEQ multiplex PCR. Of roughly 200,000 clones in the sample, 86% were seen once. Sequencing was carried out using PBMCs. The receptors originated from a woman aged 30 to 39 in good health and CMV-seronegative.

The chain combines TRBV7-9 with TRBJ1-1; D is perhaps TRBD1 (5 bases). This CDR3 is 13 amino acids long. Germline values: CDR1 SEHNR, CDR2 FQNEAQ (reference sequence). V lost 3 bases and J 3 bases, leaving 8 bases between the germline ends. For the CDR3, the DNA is TGTGCCAGCAGCTTGGGGGGAGACACTGAAGCTTTCTTT. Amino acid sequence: CASSLGGDTEAFF.

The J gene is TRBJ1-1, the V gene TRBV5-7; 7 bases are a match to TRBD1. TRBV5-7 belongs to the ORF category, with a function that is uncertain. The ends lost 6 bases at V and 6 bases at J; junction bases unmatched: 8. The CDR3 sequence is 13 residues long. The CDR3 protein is CASIYRGIPEAFF. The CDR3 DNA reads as TGTGCCAGCATCTACAGGGGAATTCCTGAAGCTTTCTTT.

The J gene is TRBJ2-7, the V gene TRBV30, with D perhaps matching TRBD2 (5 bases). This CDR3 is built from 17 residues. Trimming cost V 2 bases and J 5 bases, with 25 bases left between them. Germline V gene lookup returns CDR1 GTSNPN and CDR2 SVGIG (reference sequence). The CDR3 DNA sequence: TGTGCCTGGAGTATTACCAGAAGGACTCTGGTGATGGACGAGCAGTACTTC. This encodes CAWSITRRTLVMDEQYF.

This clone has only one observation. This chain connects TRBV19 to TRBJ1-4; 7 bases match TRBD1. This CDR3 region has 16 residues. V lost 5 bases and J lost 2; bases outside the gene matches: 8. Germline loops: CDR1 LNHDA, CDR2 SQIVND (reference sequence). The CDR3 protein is CASSRPGGRTNEKLFF. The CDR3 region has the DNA TGTGCCAGTAGTCGACCAGGGGGTCGGACTAATGAAAAACTGTTTTTT.

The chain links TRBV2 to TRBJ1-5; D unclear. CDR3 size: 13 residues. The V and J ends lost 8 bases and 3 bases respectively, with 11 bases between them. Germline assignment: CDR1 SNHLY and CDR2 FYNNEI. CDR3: CASEEGYNQPQHF. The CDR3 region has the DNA TGTGCCAGCGAAGAGGGCTACAATCAGCCCCAGCATTTT. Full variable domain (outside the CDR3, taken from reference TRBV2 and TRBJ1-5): EPEVTQTPSHQVTQMGQEVILRCVPISNHLYFYWYRQILGQKVEFLVSFYNNEISEKSEIFDDQFSVERPDGSNFTLKIRSTKLEDSAMYFCASEEGYNQPQHFGDGTRLSIL.

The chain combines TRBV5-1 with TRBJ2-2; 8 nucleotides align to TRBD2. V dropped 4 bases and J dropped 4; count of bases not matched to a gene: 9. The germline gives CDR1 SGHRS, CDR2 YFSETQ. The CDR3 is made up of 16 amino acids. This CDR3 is CASSVAGGVGTGELFF. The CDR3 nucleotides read TGCGCCAGCAGCGTTGCGGGGGGCGTTGGCACCGGGGAGCTGTTTTTT.

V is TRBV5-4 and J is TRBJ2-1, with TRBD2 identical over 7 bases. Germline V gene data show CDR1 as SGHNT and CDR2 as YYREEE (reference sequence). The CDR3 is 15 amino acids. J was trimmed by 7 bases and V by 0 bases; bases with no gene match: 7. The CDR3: CASSLGAGAGNEQFF. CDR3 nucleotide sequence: TGTGCCAGCAGCTTGGGGGCGGGAGCGGGTAATGAGCAGTTCTTC.

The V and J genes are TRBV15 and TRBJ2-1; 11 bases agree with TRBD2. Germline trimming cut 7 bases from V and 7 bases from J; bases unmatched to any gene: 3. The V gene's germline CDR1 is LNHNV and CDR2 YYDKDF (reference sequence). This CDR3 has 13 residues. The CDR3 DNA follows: TGTGCCACCACCCTAGCGGGGGGTAATGAGCAGTTCTTC. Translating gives CATTLAGGNEQFF.

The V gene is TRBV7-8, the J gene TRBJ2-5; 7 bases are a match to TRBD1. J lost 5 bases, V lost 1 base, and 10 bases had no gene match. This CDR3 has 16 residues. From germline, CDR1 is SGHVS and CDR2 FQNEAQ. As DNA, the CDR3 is TGTGCCAGCAGCTTAGTTGGGGCAGGGGGTTTGGAGACCCAGTACTTC. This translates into CASSLVGAGGLETQYF.

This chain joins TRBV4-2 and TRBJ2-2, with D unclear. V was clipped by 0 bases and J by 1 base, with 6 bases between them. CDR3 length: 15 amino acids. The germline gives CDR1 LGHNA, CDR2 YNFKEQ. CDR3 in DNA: TGTGCCAGCAGCCAAGAGTTCGGGAACACCGGGGAGCTGTTTTTT. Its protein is CASSQEFGNTGELFF.

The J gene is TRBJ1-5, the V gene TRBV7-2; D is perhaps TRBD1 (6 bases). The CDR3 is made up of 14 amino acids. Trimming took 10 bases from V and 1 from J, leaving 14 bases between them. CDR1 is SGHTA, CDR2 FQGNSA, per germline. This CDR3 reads CATGRGASNQPQHF. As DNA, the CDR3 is TGTGCCACCGGACGGGGGGCCAGCAATCAGCCCCAGCATTTT.

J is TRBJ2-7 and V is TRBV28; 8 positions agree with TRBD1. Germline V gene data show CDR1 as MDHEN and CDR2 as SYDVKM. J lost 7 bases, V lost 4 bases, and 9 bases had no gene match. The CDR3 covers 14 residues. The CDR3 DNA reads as TGTGCCAGCAGTTCCGGGACAGGCATGAGTGAGCAGTACTTC. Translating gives CASSSGTGMSEQYF.

The CDR3: CASSQGYNSPLHF. The CDR3, as DNA: TGTGCCAGCAGCCAAGGCTACAATTCACCCCTCCACTTT. The chain couples TRBV14 to TRBJ1-6; D is ambiguous. The V end was cut by 1 base, the J end by 7 bases, with 5 bases between. Germline lookup yields CDR1 SGHDN and CDR2 FVKESK. The CDR3 extends over 13 amino acids.

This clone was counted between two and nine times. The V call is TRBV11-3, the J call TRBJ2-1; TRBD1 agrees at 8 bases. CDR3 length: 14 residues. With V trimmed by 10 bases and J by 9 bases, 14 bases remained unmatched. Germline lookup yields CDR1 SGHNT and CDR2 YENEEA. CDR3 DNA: TGTGCCATGACGGGGACAGGCTACAATAGTGAGCAGTTCTTC. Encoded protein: CAMTGTGYNSEQFF.

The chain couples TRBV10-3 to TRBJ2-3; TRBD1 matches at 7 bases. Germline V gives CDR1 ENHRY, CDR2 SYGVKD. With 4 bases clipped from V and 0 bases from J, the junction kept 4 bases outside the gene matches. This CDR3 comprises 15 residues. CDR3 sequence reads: CAISARQGSTDTQYF. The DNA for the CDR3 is TGTGCCATCAGTGCCCGACAGGGAAGCACAGATACGCAGTATTTT.

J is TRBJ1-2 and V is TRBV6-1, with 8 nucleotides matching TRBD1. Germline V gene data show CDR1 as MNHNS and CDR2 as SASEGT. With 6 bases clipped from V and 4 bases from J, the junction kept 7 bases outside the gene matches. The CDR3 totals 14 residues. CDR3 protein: CASRIQGGAYGYTF. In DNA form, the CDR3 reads TGTGCCAGCAGGATACAGGGGGGAGCCTATGGCTACACCTTC.

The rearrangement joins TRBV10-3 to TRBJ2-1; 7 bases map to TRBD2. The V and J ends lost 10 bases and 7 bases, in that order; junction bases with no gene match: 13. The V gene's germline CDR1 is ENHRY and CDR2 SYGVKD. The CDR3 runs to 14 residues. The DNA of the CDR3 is TGTGCCACAGTCGGGGGGTCGGAGGCGAATGAGCAGTTCTTC. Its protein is CATVGGSEANEQFF.

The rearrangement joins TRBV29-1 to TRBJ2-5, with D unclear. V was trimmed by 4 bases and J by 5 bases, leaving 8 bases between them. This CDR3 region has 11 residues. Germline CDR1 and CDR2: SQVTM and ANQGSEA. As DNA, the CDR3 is TGCAGCGTTGCTGTCCTGGAGACCCAGTACTTC. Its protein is CSVAVLETQYF.

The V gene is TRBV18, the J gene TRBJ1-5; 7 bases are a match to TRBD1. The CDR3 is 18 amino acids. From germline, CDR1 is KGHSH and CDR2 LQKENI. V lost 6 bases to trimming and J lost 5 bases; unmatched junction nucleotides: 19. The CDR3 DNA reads TGTGCCAGCTCCCGCGACGGACAGGAAGGGACGTCGGATCAGCCCCAGCATTTT. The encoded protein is CASSRDGQEGTSDQPQHF.

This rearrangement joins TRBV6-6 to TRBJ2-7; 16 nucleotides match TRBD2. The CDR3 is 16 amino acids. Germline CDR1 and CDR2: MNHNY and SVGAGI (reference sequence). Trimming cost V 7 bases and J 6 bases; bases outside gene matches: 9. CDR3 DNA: TGTGCCAGCATTGGGACTAGCGGGGGGGACCTCCGCGAGCAGTACTTC. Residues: CASIGTSGGDLREQYF.

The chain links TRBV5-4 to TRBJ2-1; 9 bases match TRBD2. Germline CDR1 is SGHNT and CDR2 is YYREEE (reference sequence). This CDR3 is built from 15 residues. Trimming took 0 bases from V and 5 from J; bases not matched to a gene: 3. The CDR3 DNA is TGTGCCAGCAGCTTGGTGGCGGGAGGGGACAATGAGCAGTTCTTC. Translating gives CASSLVAGGDNEQFF.

The CDR3 DNA sequence: TGTGCCAGCAGCTCGGGGACATTCTACGAGCAGTACTTC. It yields the protein CASSSGTFYEQYF. V and J are TRBV7-9 and TRBJ2-7; D possibly corresponds to TRBD1 (6 bases). Germline V lookup: CDR1 SEHNR, CDR2 FQNEAQ (reference sequence). V gave up 4 bases and J gave up 3 bases, with 10 bases separating them. This CDR3 is 13 amino acids long.

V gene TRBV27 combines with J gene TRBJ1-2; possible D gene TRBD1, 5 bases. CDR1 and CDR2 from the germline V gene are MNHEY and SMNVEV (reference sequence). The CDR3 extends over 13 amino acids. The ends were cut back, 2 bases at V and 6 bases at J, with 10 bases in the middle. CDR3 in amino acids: CASSLRRGDGYTF. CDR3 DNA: TGTGCCAGCAGTTTAAGGCGGGGGGATGGCTACACCTTC.